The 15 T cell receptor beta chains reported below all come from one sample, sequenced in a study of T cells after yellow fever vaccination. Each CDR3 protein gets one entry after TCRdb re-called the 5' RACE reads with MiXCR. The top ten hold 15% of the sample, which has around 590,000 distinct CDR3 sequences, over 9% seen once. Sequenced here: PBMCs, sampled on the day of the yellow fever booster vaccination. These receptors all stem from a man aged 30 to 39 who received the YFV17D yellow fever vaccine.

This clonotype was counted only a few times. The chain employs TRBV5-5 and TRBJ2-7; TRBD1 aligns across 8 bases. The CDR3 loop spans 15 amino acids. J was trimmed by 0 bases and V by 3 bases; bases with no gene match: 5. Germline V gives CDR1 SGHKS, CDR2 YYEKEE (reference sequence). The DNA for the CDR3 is TGTGCCAGCAGCTGGGGGACAGGCAGCTCCTACGAGCAGTACTTC. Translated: CASSWGTGSSYEQYF.

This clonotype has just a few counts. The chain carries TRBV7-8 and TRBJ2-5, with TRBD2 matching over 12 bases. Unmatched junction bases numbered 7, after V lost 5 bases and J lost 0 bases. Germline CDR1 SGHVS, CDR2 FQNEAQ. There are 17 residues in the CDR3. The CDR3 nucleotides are TGTGCCAGCAGCCCGAGACGACTAGCGGGAGACCAAGAGACCCAGTACTTC. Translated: CASSPRRLAGDQETQYF.

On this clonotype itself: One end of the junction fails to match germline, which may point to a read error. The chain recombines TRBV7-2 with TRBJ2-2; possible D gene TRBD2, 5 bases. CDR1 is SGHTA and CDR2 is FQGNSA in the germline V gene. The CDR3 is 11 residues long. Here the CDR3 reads CASSPLGKLFF. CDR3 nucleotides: TGTGCCAGCAGCCCCCTCGGGAAGCTGTTTTTT.

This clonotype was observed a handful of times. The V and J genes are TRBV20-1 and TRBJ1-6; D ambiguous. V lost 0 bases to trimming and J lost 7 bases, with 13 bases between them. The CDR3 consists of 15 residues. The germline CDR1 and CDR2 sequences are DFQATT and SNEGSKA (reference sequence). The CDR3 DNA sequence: TGCAGTGCTAGAGATAGGCTGTTTGACAATTCACCCCTCCACTTT. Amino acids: CSARDRLFDNSPLHF.

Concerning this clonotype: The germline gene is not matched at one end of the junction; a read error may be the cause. CDR3 amino acids: CASIVGAGNAHEQYF. CDR3 sequence (DNA): TGTGCCAGCATCGTAGGGGCAGGGAACGCCCACGAGCAGTACTTC. V is TRBV9 and J is TRBJ2-7; a possible D gene is TRBD1 (5 bases). Germline assignment: CDR1 SGDLS and CDR2 YYNGEE. The CDR3 contains 15 residues.

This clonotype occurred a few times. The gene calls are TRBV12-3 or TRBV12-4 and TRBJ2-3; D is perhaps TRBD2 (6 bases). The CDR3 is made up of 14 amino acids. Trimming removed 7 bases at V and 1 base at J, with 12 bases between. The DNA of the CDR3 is TGTGCCAGCATGGCGGGATTGGGCACAGATACGCAGTATTTT. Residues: CASMAGLGTDTQYF.

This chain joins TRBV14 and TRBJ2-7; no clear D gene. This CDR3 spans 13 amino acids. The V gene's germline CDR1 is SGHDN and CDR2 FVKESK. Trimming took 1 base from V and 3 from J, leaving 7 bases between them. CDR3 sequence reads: CASSQVPYYEQYF. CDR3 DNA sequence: TGTGCCAGCAGCCAAGTCCCCTACTACGAGCAGTACTTC.

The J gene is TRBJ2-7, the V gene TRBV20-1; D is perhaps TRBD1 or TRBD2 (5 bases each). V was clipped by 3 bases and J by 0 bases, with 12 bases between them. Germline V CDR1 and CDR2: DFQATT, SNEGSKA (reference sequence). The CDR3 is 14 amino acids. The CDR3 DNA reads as TGCAGTGCTAGCCCCGGGGCGAACTCCTACGAGCAGTACTTC. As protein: CSASPGANSYEQYF.

CDR3 DNA sequence: TGTGCCTGGAGCCGGACTGGCCTGAACACCGGGGAGCTGTTTTTT. Translated, it gives CAWSRTGLNTGELFF. V usage is TRBV30 and J usage is TRBJ2-2, with D perhaps TRBD2 (5 bases). Trimming pared 3 bases from V and 1 base from J, leaving 12 bases between. This CDR3 spans 15 amino acids. Germline lookup yields CDR1 GTSNPN and CDR2 SVGIG (reference sequence).

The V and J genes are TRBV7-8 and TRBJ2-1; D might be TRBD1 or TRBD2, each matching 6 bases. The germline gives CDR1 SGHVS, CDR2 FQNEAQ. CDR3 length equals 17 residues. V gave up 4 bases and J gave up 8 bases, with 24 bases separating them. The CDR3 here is CASSWGAASLRLDEQFF. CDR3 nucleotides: TGTGCCAGCAGCTGGGGGGCTGCCTCCCTCCGCCTTGATGAGCAGTTCTTC. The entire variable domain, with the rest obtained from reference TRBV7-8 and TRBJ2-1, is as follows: GAGVSQSPRYKVAKRGQDVALRCDPISGHVSLFWYQQALGQGPEFLTYFQNEAQLDKSGLPSDRFFAERPEGSVSTLKIQRTQQEDSAVYLCASSWGAASLRLDEQFFGPGTRLTVL.

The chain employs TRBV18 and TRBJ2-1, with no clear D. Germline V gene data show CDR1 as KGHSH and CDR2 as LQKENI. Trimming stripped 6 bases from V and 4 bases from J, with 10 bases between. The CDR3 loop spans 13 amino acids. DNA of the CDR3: TGTGCCAGCTCGGCATCGGAGTACAATGAGCAGTTCTTC. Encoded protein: CASSASEYNEQFF.

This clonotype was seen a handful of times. The CDR3 bases are TGTGCCAGCAGCTTAAGGACCAAGGGAACTGAAAAACTGTTTTTT. Protein product: CASSLRTKGTEKLFF. V is TRBV7-2 and J is TRBJ1-4; D remains unclear. V lost 2 bases and J lost 7, with 14 bases in between. The CDR3 length is 15 residues. From germline, CDR1 is SGHTA and CDR2 FQGNSA. Full variable domain (outside the CDR3, taken from reference TRBV7-2 and TRBJ1-4): GAGVSQSPSNKVTEKGKDVELRCDPISGHTALYWYRQSLGQGLEFLIYFQGNSAPDKSGLPSDRFSAERTGGSVSTLTIQRTQQEDSAVYLCASSLRTKGTEKLFFGSGTQLSVL.

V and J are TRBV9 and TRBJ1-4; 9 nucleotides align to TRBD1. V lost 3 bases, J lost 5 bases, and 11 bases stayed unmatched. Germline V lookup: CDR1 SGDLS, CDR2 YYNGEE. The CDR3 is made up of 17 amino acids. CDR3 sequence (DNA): TGTGCCAGCAGCGCGCAACCGACCGGGACAGGGAATGAAAAACTGTTTTTT. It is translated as CASSAQPTGTGNEKLFF.

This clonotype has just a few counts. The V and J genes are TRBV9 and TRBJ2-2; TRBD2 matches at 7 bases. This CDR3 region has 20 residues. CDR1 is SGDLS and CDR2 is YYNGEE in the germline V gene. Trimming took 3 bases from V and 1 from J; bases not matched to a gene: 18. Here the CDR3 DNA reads TGTGCCAGCAGCGCCTTAGTAGTTGGCGTGGGAGGGCGGAACACCGGGGAGCTGTTTTTT. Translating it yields CASSALVVGVGGRNTGELFF.

CDR3 DNA sequence: TGTGCCAGCAGCCCGGGGGGAAGGGGGCGAGGCTACGAGCAGTACTTC. Translating gives CASSPGGRGRGYEQYF. The chain uses TRBV9 and TRBJ2-7; possibly TRBD1 or TRBD2 for D (7 bases each). CDR1 and CDR2 from the germline V gene are SGDLS and YYNGEE. Trimming pared 4 bases from V and 3 bases from J, leaving 20 bases between. The CDR3 consists of 16 residues.